This paragraph covers one TCR beta chain sequence. Many counts were recorded for this clonotype. The antigen it recognizes is unknown. No base qualities exist here, and no much larger clone lies one base off it. This entry is derived from a study of CD8+CD57+ T cells in acquired aplastic anemia (dated by TCRdb to the late 2010s). A note on the overall study: Extracted DNA from sorted CD4+ and CD8+ cells averaged approximately 3 ug, ranging from roughly 0.17 to 27.4 ug. CD8+CD57+ expansion was defined as frequency above the mean frequency observed in healthy subjects.

From the germline V gene, CDR1 is SGHTA and CDR2 is FQGNSA. The CDR3, cysteine through phenylalanine, is 13 amino acids long. This entry keeps only the CDR3 DNA: 39 bases, framed from base 1. V is reduced by 5 bases and J by 0 bases, leaving a spacing of 8 bases between them. Expansion of CD8+CD57+ cells had been shown by flow cytometry in the patients chosen for sequencing. Every patient had severe acquired aplastic anemia, diagnosed using the International Study of Aplastic Anemia and Agranulocytosis and Camitta criteria. No patient had received any therapy when blood was sampled. TCR repertoires of sorted CD4+ and CD8+ blood T cells from severe aplastic anemia patients and healthy subjects were deep-sequenced in the study. In the USA, patient enrollment took place under clinicaltrials.gov protocols 00001620, 01623167, 00001397, 00071045, 00081523 and 00961064. Ficoll-Paque density gradient centrifugation was used to isolate peripheral blood mononuclear cells. Before DNA extraction, CD4+ and CD8+ T cells were sorted with FACS or magnetic beads.

Genomic DNA served as template for TCR beta VDJ combination and CDR3 sequence profiling. An Illumina HiSeq 2000 was the platform used for TCR repertoire sequencing. The paper's processing steps were these. TRBV/TRBJ rearrangement plots, CDR3 size and DJ length profiles, and Simpson's diversity index were used to assess repertoires. Whichever DNA sequence was most abundant in the deep sequencing data was defined as the immunodominant clone. CDR3 amino acid sequences were checked for sharing between subjects and were compared against published repertoires and the VDJdb database. TCRdb reran the public reads through fastp at Q25 and MiXCR, keeping productive beta chains. Rows with one shared CDR3 protein collapse into an entry with the most common genes and DNA. TCRdb, rather than the study authors, made the V and J calls. In this sample the table shows 450,000 to 550,000 distinct CDR3 sequences, over 25% of which occur a single time. 0.7% to 1% of the sample lies in the top ten.

The full study reports these points: Fewer than 35 CD8+ CDR3 sequences were found to be shared between patients and controls, but these sequences appeared to be highly expressed in patients and within the immunodominant clones of the patients. Between patients and healthy controls, no significant difference in CD8+ Simpson's diversity was found (P=0.060).

The rearrangement combines TRBV7-2 with TRBJ2-7; the D gene lacks a confident call. Sequencing input: sorted CD4+, CD8+, or CD8+CD57+ T cells (not recorded which) from PBMCs. The origin of this receptor is a human donor with aplastic anemia. The encoded CDR3 is CASSRPASYEQYF. The DNA sequence reads TGTGCCAGCAGCCGACCTGCCTCCTACGAGCAGTACTTC. Joined to the reference TRBV7-2 and TRBJ2-7 proteins, this CDR3 gives the full variable domain: GAGVSQSPSNKVTEKGKDVELRCDPISGHTALYWYRQSLGQGLEFLIYFQGNSAPDKSGLPSDRFSAERTGGSVSTLTIQRTQQEDSAVYLCASSRPASYEQYFGPGTRLTVT.